The 2 T cell receptor beta chains reported below all come from one sample, sequenced in a study of control samples from healthy donors and cancer patients. Only in-frame clones appear in the TCRdb table, and some are missing; sequencing was by immunoSEQ multiplex PCR. The sample lists about 130,000 clones, approximately 90% occurring once. The sequenced material came from blood. The receptors derive from a woman aged 45-59 years in good health.

The CDR3 spells CSASRTYGNTIYF. The DNA for the CDR3 is TGCAGTGCTAGTAGGACATACGGAAACACCATATATTTT. The chain links TRBV20-1 to TRBJ1-3; D might be TRBD1 (5 bases). CDR1 is DFQATT, CDR2 SNEGSKA, per germline (reference sequence). The V end lost 3 bases, the J end lost 4 bases, and 10 bases lay between the germline ends. This CDR3 comprises 13 residues.

J is TRBJ2-3 and V is TRBV9; TRBD2 matches at 10 bases. This CDR3 contains 16 residues. With V trimmed by 2 bases and J by 0 bases, 3 bases remained unmatched. Germline V lookup: CDR1 SGDLS, CDR2 YYNGEE. This chain's CDR3 is CASSVGTSASTDTQYF. CDR3 sequence (DNA): TGTGCCAGCAGCGTCGGGACTAGCGCCAGCACAGATACGCAGTATTTT.